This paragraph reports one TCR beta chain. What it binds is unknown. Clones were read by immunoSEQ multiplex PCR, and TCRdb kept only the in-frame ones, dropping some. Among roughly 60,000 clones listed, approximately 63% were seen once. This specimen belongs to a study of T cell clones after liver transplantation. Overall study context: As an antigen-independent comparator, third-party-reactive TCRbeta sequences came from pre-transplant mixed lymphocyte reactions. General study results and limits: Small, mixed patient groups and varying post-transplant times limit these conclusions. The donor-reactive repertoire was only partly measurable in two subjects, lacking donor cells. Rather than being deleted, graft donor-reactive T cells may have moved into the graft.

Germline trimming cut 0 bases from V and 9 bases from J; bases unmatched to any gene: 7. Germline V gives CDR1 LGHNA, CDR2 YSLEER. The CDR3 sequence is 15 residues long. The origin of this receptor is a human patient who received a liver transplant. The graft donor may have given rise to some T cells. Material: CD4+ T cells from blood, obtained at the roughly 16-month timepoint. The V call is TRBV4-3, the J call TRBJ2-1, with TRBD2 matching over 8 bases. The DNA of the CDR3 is TGCGCCAGCAGCCAAGATCCGGGGACTAGTAGTGAGCAGTTCTTC. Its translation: CASSQDPGTSSEQFF.